The 32 T cell receptor beta chains below all came from one sample that was sequenced in a study of cytomegalovirus exposure and HLA in healthy donors. Primers for the PCR totalled 60 Vbeta and 13 Jbeta. Sequencing used immunoSEQ multiplex PCR; TCRdb keeps in-frame clones, though not all of them. The sample holds 65,000 to 85,000 clones; 9.5% to 13% are singletons and the top ten take approximately 25%. Sample: PBMCs. The receptors come from a man between 60 and 75 years old in good health and CMV-seropositive.

This clone occurred a few times. The chain has TRBV10-3 and TRBJ2-1; 12 nucleotides align to TRBD2. After removal of 3 bases from V and 10 bases from J, the junction contained 1 base not matched to a gene. The germline gives CDR1 ENHRY, CDR2 SYGVKD. The length of the CDR3 is 13 residues. The CDR3 region has the DNA TGTGCCATCAGTGAAGGACTAGCGGGAGAGCAGTTCTTC. It specifies CAISEGLAGEQFF.

The table lists this clone with a few counts. The CDR3 nucleotides read TGTGCCAGCAGTTTGGGACAGGGTGGAAAACTGTTTTTT. It is translated as CASSLGQGGKLFF. The V call is TRBV27, the J call TRBJ1-4; 9 bases fit TRBD1. After removal of 3 bases from V and 10 bases from J, the junction contained 3 bases not matched to a gene. Germline V gene data show CDR1 as MNHEY and CDR2 as SMNVEV (reference sequence). The CDR3 sequence is 13 residues long.

V is TRBV27 and J is TRBJ2-1; TRBD2 aligns across 9 bases. Germline V gene data show CDR1 as MNHEY and CDR2 as SMNVEV (reference sequence). The V segment lost 6 bases and the J segment 4 bases; nucleotides outside the gene matches: 10. The CDR3 runs 16 residues. Written as DNA, the CDR3 is TGTGCCAGCAGAAATCTCCTAGCGGGACTTTACAATGAGCAGTTCTTC. Its translation: CASRNLLAGLYNEQFF.

This clone was seen only a few times. V is TRBV11-2 and J is TRBJ1-4, with 7 bases identical to TRBD1. The CDR3 has 15 amino acids. From germline, CDR1 is SGHAT and CDR2 FQNNGV. Trimming removed 0 bases from V and 3 bases from J; junction bases left unmatched: 1. The CDR3 nucleotides are TGTGCCAGCAGCTTAGATGGGACAGCTAATGAAAAACTGTTTTTT. As protein: CASSLDGTANEKLFF.

This clone has just a few counts. The V and J genes are TRBV5-1 and TRBJ2-2; maybe TRBD1 (6 bases). The length of the CDR3 is 15 residues. Deletions cut 7 bases from V and 1 base from J, with 14 bases between. In germline, CDR1 is SGHRS, CDR2 YFSETQ. CDR3 bases: TGCGCCAGCTACTCAGGGGCCCTGAACACCGGGGAGCTGTTTTTT. Its protein product is CASYSGALNTGELFF. Together with reference TRBV5-1 and TRBJ2-2, the CDR3 gives the full variable domain: KAGVTQTPRYLIKTRGQQVTLSCSPISGHRSVSWYQQTPGQGLQFLFEYFSETQRNKGNFPGRFSGRQFSNSRSEMNVSTLELGDSALYLCASYSGALNTGELFFGEGSRLTVL.

The chain couples TRBV19 to TRBJ2-2; D is unclear. Trimming removed 6 bases at V and 5 bases at J, with 10 bases between. The CDR3 extends over 13 amino acids. The germline V gene has CDR1 LNHDA and CDR2 SQIVND (reference sequence). In nucleotides, the CDR3 is TGTGCCAGTAGCCCGAGAGCAACCGGGGAGCTGTTTTTT. As protein: CASSPRATGELFF.

This clone was seen a handful of times. The J gene is TRBJ1-1, the V gene TRBV28, with D hard to call. Trimming removed 11 bases at V and 0 bases at J, with 19 bases between. CDR1 and CDR2 from the germline V gene are MDHEN and SYDVKM. This CDR3 is built from 15 residues. The CDR3 spells CASTGSPRLNTEAFF. The CDR3 nucleotides are TGTGCCTCCACCGGGTCTCCCCGGTTGAACACTGAAGCTTTCTTT.

The rearrangement links TRBV11-2 to TRBJ2-3; 8 bases are shared with TRBD2. Trimming removed 4 bases from V and 6 bases from J; junction bases left unmatched: 6. This CDR3 comprises 14 residues. CDR1 is SGHAT, CDR2 FQNNGV, per germline. The CDR3 DNA reads TGTGCCAGCAGCTATAGCGGGGTTCAGGATACGCAGTATTTT. Translating gives CASSYSGVQDTQYF. The entire variable domain, with the rest obtained from reference TRBV11-2 and TRBJ2-3, is as follows: EAGVAQSPRYKIIEKRQSVAFWCNPISGHATLYWYQQILGQGPKLLIQFQNNGVVDDSQLPKDRFSAERLKGVDSTLKIQPAKLEDSAVYLCASSYSGVQDTQYFGPGTRLTVL.

Only a few counts were recorded for this clone. V gene TRBV28 combines with J gene TRBJ2-7; D may be TRBD1 (6 bases). Germline CDR1 reads MDHEN; CDR2 reads SYDVKM. V lost 4 bases and J 2 bases, leaving 12 bases between the germline ends. The CDR3 runs to 14 residues. This CDR3 reads CASSSSDRTYEQYF. The CDR3, as DNA: TGTGCCAGCAGTTCCTCGGACAGAACCTACGAGCAGTACTTC.

V is TRBV7-9 and J is TRBJ2-7, with D maybe TRBD2 (6 bases). Trimming shortened V by 5 bases and J by 3 bases, and 14 bases separated the two germline ends. Germline V lookup: CDR1 SEHNR, CDR2 FQNEAQ (reference sequence). This CDR3 region has 14 residues. The CDR3 here is CASSAGPVNYEQYF. The CDR3, as DNA: TGTGCCAGCAGCGCGGGACCGGTAAACTACGAGCAGTACTTC.

This clone was counted only a few times. The chain employs TRBV7-8 and TRBJ2-7; TRBD1 matches at 7 bases. The CDR3 contains 14 residues. Germline V gene lookup returns CDR1 SGHVS and CDR2 FQNEAQ. Germline trimming cut 5 bases from V and 5 bases from J; bases unmatched to any gene: 9. CDR3 sequence reads: CASSPGDSGDEQYV. CDR3 nucleotides: TGTGCCAGCAGCCCCGGGGACAGTGGCGACGAGCAGTACGTC.

V gene TRBV19 combines with J gene TRBJ1-1; D possibly corresponds to TRBD1 (5 bases). The CDR3 is made up of 15 amino acids. Trimming took off 3 bases at V and 1 base at J, with 12 bases between the two ends. The germline V gene encodes CDR1 LNHDA and CDR2 SQIVND (reference sequence). The CDR3 DNA reads as TGTGCCAGTAGTATTGGGGCGGCTTCGAACACTGAAGCTTTCTTT. Translated, it gives CASSIGAASNTEAFF.

To note about this clone: At one end, the junction sequence differs from germline, possibly due to a read error. CDR3 region: CSVLRDIEEAQYF. The CDR3 nucleotides are TGCAGCGTTCTCCGGGACATTGAAGAGGCCCAGTACTTC. The chain links TRBV29-1 to TRBJ2-5; a possible D gene is TRBD1 (6 bases). Per germline, CDR1 SQVTM and CDR2 ANQGSEA. The CDR3 has 13 residues.

This clone was counted a few times. The rearrangement links TRBV19 to TRBJ2-3; the match to TRBD2 covers 16 bases. The CDR3 totals 17 residues. The germline CDR1 and CDR2 sequences are LNHDA and SQIVND (reference sequence). Trimming at V came to 7 bases and at J to 1 base, leaving 5 bases not matched to a gene. CDR3 nucleotides: TGTGCCAGTAACTTGGGACTAGCGGGGGGGCGCACAGATACGCAGTATTTT. It yields the protein CASNLGLAGGRTDTQYF.

This clone turned up a few times. This chain connects TRBV15 to TRBJ1-5; D not resolved. Trimming removed 5 bases at V and 3 bases at J, with 17 bases between. Germline lookup yields CDR1 LNHNV and CDR2 YYDKDF (reference sequence). The CDR3 length is 16 residues. CDR3 sequence: CATSGRDAGVNQPQHF. In DNA form, the CDR3 reads TGTGCCACCAGCGGGCGGGATGCGGGAGTCAATCAGCCCCAGCATTTT.

The chain uses TRBV6-1 and TRBJ2-5; 8 bases fit TRBD2. The germline CDR1 and CDR2 sequences are MNHNS and SASEGT. The J segment lost 2 bases and the V segment lost 6 bases, leaving 2 bases of the junction unmatched. This CDR3 is built from 13 residues. The CDR3 region has the DNA TGTGCCAGCAGATTAGCGGGACAAGAGACCCAGTACTTC. Translation gives CASRLAGQETQYF.

This clone was found a few times. CDR3 residues: CAWSGTGDGQPQHF. CDR3 DNA sequence: TGTGCCTGGAGTGGAACAGGGGACGGTCAGCCCCAGCATTTT. This chain uses TRBV30 with TRBJ1-5; 7 positions agree with TRBD1. The trim removed 1 base at V and 6 bases at J, leaving 6 bases unmatched. The CDR3 is made up of 14 amino acids. The germline V gene encodes CDR1 GTSNPN and CDR2 SVGIG (reference sequence).

This sequence joins TRBV4-1 and TRBJ2-5; 10 nucleotides align to TRBD2. Germline V gene sequence: CDR1 MGHRA, CDR2 YSYEKL. The trim removed 2 bases at V and 2 bases at J, leaving 5 bases unmatched. The CDR3 runs 16 residues. DNA for the CDR3: TGCGCCAGCAGCCAACTGGGGACTAGCGTACAAGAGACCCAGTACTTC. It translates to CASSQLGTSVQETQYF.

This clone turned up a few times. This rearrangement joins TRBV9 to TRBJ2-5, with 9 bases fitting TRBD1. With 4 bases clipped from V and 5 bases from J, the junction kept 9 bases outside the gene matches. The CDR3 is 15 residues long. The germline CDR1 and CDR2 sequences are SGDLS and YYNGEE. CDR3: CASSTRTGEGETQYF. CDR3 DNA: TGTGCCAGCAGCACCCGGACAGGGGAGGGGGAGACCCAGTACTTC.

This CDR3 reads CASSLYFERASTDTQYF. DNA for the CDR3: TGTGCCAGCAGTTTATACTTCGAGCGGGCAAGCACAGATACGCAGTATTTT. The genes are TRBV28 and TRBJ2-3; a weak D match, TRBD2 (6 bases). V was shortened by 1 base and J by 0 bases, with 14 bases between the two germline ends. The CDR3 length is 17 residues. Germline CDR1 is MDHEN and CDR2 is SYDVKM.

This clone was detected a few times. The J gene is TRBJ1-5, the V gene TRBV28, with D perhaps matching TRBD1 (6 bases). The germline gives CDR1 MDHEN, CDR2 SYDVKM. CDR3 length equals 16 residues. V was trimmed by 6 bases and J by 0 bases, leaving 15 bases between them. The CDR3: CASSLLGQFSNQPQHF. The CDR3, as DNA: TGTGCCAGCAGCTTACTCGGACAGTTTAGCAATCAGCCCCAGCATTTT.

The chain carries TRBV19 and TRBJ2-6; no reliable D call. The CDR3 runs 14 residues. V was cut by 3 bases and J by 0 bases, with 3 bases left in between. The germline V gene encodes CDR1 LNHDA and CDR2 SQIVND (reference sequence). CDR3 loop: CASSIYSGANVLTF. Here the CDR3 DNA reads TGTGCCAGTAGTATCTACTCTGGGGCCAACGTCCTGACTTTC.

This clone came up a few times. This chain links TRBV15 with TRBJ1-1; D unresolved. Germline V gene sequence: CDR1 LNHNV, CDR2 YYDKDF (reference sequence). Trimming removed 1 base at V and 6 bases at J, with 15 bases between. This CDR3 region has 15 residues. Written as DNA, the CDR3 is TGTGCCACCAGCAGAGTACCCCTTGGGCAGCCTGAAGCTTTCTTT. Protein product: CATSRVPLGQPEAFF.

The V and J genes are TRBV28 and TRBJ2-7, with a tentative D call TRBD2 (5 bases). Looked up from germline, CDR1 is MDHEN and CDR2 is SYDVKM. This CDR3 is 12 amino acids long. Trimming cost V 9 bases and J 2 bases, with 11 bases left between them. The DNA of the CDR3 is TGTGCCAGTAGTCGGGGAACCTACGAGCAGTACTTC. Amino acids: CASSRGTYEQYF.

CDR3 sequence reads: CATKQDPPEAFF. DNA of the CDR3: TGTGCCACAAAACAGGATCCCCCTGAAGCTTTCTTT. The J gene is TRBJ1-1, the V gene TRBV6-6, with a possible D match to TRBD1 (5 bases). The CDR3 has 12 residues. V lost 10 bases, J lost 6 bases, and 15 bases lay in between. Germline V gene data show CDR1 as MNHNY and CDR2 as SVGAGI (reference sequence).

The chain links TRBV5-1 to TRBJ2-7; TRBD1 matches 10 bases. CDR3 length equals 15 residues. The V segment lost 3 bases and the J segment 0 bases; nucleotides outside the gene matches: 3. Looked up from germline, CDR1 is SGHRS and CDR2 is YFSETQ. The CDR3 loop is CASSWGQGSSYEQYV. CDR3 bases: TGCGCCAGCAGCTGGGGACAGGGGAGCTCCTACGAGCAGTACGTC.

This clone was seen more than once but under ten times. The chain employs TRBV9 and TRBJ1-1; 11 bases align to TRBD1. The CDR3 contains 15 residues. CDR1 SGDLS and CDR2 YYNGEE come from the germline V gene. The V and J ends lost 3 bases and 2 bases, in that order; junction bases with no gene match: 3. CDR3: CASSGGTGGNTEAFF. The CDR3 DNA is TGTGCCAGCAGCGGAGGGACAGGGGGAAACACTGAAGCTTTCTTT.

The gene calls are TRBV28 and TRBJ1-5, with TRBD1 identical over 8 bases. Germline values: CDR1 MDHEN, CDR2 SYDVKM. The trim removed 7 bases at V and 5 bases at J, leaving 7 bases unmatched. CDR3 length: 14 amino acids. The CDR3: CASKIVRGHQPQHF. The CDR3 nucleotides read TGTGCCAGCAAAATAGTCAGGGGGCATCAGCCCCAGCATTTT.

The chain combines TRBV2 with TRBJ1-4; TRBD1 aligns across 7 bases. The CDR3 is made up of 14 amino acids. Germline lookup yields CDR1 SNHLY and CDR2 FYNNEI. V was clipped by 5 bases and J by 5 bases; unmatched bases: 5. As DNA, the CDR3 is TGTGCCAGCAGTCAACCGGGACAGAATGAAAAACTGTTTTTT. It encodes CASSQPGQNEKLFF. The variable domain in full, with the rest retrieved from reference TRBV2 and TRBJ1-4, is EPEVTQTPSHQVTQMGQEVILRCVPISNHLYFYWYRQILGQKVEFLVSFYNNEISEKSEIFDDQFSVERPDGSNFTLKIRSTKLEDSAMYFCASSQPGQNEKLFFGSGTQLSVL.

This chain links TRBV21-1 with TRBJ2-7; the table assigns TRBD1, which was not confirmed against the DNA. TRBV21-1 is given as a pseudogene. CDR3 length: 14 residues. This CDR3 reads CASSVGQSSYEQYF. The CDR3 DNA sequence: TGTGCCAGCAGCGTGGGACAAAGCTCCTACGAGCAGTACTTC.

The chain has TRBV7-8 and TRBJ2-1, with D tentatively TRBD1 (6 bases). Germline-derived CDR1 and CDR2 are SGHVS and FQNEAQ. The CDR3 is made up of 14 amino acids. V was cut by 3 bases and J by 4 bases, with 10 bases left in between. In nucleotides, the CDR3 is TGTGCCAGCAGCTTGCAGGGGCCATACAATGAGCAGTTCTTC. Translation: CASSLQGPYNEQFF.

In this sample, this clone turned up a few times. CDR3 sequence (DNA): TGTGCCAGCGGGGGGGGGAGGGATCAGCCCCAGCATTTT. Amino acid sequence: CASGGGRDQPQHF. This chain connects TRBV27 to TRBJ1-5, with D perhaps TRBD1 (5 bases). This CDR3 has 13 residues. Per germline, CDR1 MNHEY and CDR2 SMNVEV (reference sequence). Trimming removed 8 bases from V and 5 bases from J, with 13 bases in between.